These 30 T cell receptor beta chains came from one sample sequenced in a study of OX40 agonist ivuxolimab in advanced cancers. Generated by immunoSEQ multiplex PCR, the TCRdb table keeps only in-frame clones and is missing some. The repertoire has some 85,000 clones, roughly 90% of them found once; the top ten carry 0.25% to 0.3%. The sequencing used CD4+ or CD8+ T cells sorted from blood, collected in a trial of the OX40 agonist ivuxolimab. The receptor set was obtained from an adult with an advanced solid tumor such as melanoma, head and neck, liver or kidney cancer.

The chain carries TRBV10-3 and TRBJ2-7; TRBD1 might be the D (5 bases). This CDR3 has 13 residues. CDR1 and CDR2 (germline): ENHRY, SYGVKD. The V and J ends lost 6 bases and 0 bases respectively, with 9 bases between them. The CDR3 coding sequence is TGTGCCATCAGAGACAGACTCTCCTACGAGCAGTACTTC. This translates into CAIRDRLSYEQYF.

Only a few counts were recorded for this clone. This sequence joins TRBV6-6 and TRBJ1-3, with a weak D call TRBD1 (6 bases). Trimming removed 8 bases from V and 2 bases from J, with 13 bases in between. Per germline, CDR1 MNHNY and CDR2 SVGAGI (reference sequence). CDR3 length equals 14 residues. The CDR3: CASLRGAAGNTIYF. CDR3 coding DNA: TGTGCCAGCCTGCGGGGGGCTGCTGGAAACACCATATATTTT.

The chain carries TRBV2 and TRBJ2-7, with D maybe TRBD2 (5 bases). CDR3 size: 16 residues. Germline V gives CDR1 SNHLY, CDR2 FYNNEI. The V and J ends lost 8 bases and 0 bases respectively, with 20 bases between them. The CDR3 loop is CASFLAPGLSSYEQYF. CDR3 DNA sequence: TGTGCCAGCTTCCTAGCACCTGGGTTGAGCTCCTACGAGCAGTACTTC.

The J gene is TRBJ1-4, the V gene TRBV19, with D tentatively TRBD1 (5 bases). The germline V gene has CDR1 LNHDA and CDR2 SQIVND (reference sequence). The CDR3 is 13 amino acids. The V end was cut by 5 bases, the J end by 8 bases, with 12 bases between. The CDR3 DNA reads TGTGCCAGTAGTGGGGGTTTGAGGGAAAAACTGTTTTTT. Protein sequence: CASSGGLREKLFF.

The rearrangement links TRBV11-2 to TRBJ2-3, with TRBD2 identical over 7 bases. Germline CDR1 is SGHAT and CDR2 is FQNNGV. The CDR3 length is 13 residues. With V trimmed by 5 bases and J by 12 bases, 11 bases remained unmatched. CDR3 nucleotide sequence: TGTGCCAGCAGCCCCCCGCTAGCGGCGGGCCAGTATTTT. Amino acid sequence: CASSPPLAAGQYF.

The chain joins TRBV5-1 to TRBJ2-7, with a possible D match to TRBD2 (5 bases). Trimming took 1 base from V and 6 from J, leaving 11 bases between them. Germline V lookup: CDR1 SGHRS, CDR2 YFSETQ. The CDR3 has 13 residues. The DNA for the CDR3 is TGCGCCAGCAGCTTGCAGGTTGGAGGCGAGCAGTACTTC. This gives the protein CASSLQVGGEQYF.

CDR3 sequence (DNA): TGTGCCAGCCAGTCCCCAGGGGCCAACGTCCTGACTTTC. Translation: CASQSPGANVLTF. The V gene is TRBV6-5, the J gene TRBJ2-6, with D unresolved. CDR1 and CDR2 (germline): MNHEY, SVGAGI. Trimming shortened V by 8 bases and J by 4 bases, and 9 bases separated the two germline ends. The CDR3 sequence is 13 residues long.

The CDR3 region has the DNA TGTGCCAGCAGCGTCGGACAGGGGGCGCGTTTAGAGACCCAGTACTTC. Amino acids: CASSVGQGARLETQYF. V and J are TRBV7-9 and TRBJ2-5, with TRBD1 matching over 11 bases. The CDR3 runs 16 residues. The junction had 9 bases not matched to a gene; V was cut back by 5 bases and J by 4 bases. Germline CDR1 and CDR2: SEHNR and FQNEAQ (reference sequence).

The chain links TRBV6-4 to TRBJ1-1; D possibly corresponds to TRBD1 (5 bases). Germline values: CDR1 MRHNA, CDR2 SNTAGT. This CDR3 is 14 amino acids long. V dropped 6 bases and J dropped 1 base, with 12 bases sitting between them. CDR3 region: CASSPGRGNTEAFF. In nucleotides, the CDR3 is TGTGCCAGCAGCCCGGGACGGGGGAACACTGAAGCTTTCTTT.

This clone was seen a few times. The J gene is TRBJ2-2, the V gene TRBV9; D may correspond to TRBD1 or TRBD2 (5 bases each). V was trimmed by 5 bases and J by 6 bases, leaving 14 bases between them. The CDR3 covers 14 residues. Germline-derived CDR1 and CDR2 are SGDLS and YYNGEE. CDR3 nucleotide sequence: TGTGCCAGCAGTCCAACGGGGCAGTCCGGGGAGCTGTTTTTT. Residues: CASSPTGQSGELFF.

V is TRBV29-1 and J is TRBJ1-1; 7 nucleotides align to TRBD1. V lost 7 bases to trimming and J lost 1 base; unmatched junction nucleotides: 6. The CDR3 totals 13 residues. Germline assignment: CDR1 SQVTM and CDR2 ANQGSEA. CDR3 in amino acids: CSAQGDGNTEAFF. CDR3 nucleotide sequence: TGCAGCGCCCAGGGGGATGGGAACACTGAAGCTTTCTTT.

V is TRBV29-1 and J is TRBJ2-2; no reliable D call. V shed 7 bases and J shed 0 bases, with 12 bases lying between them. This CDR3 spans 14 amino acids. Per germline, CDR1 SQVTM and CDR2 ANQGSEA. DNA of the CDR3: TGCAGCGCCTATTATCCGACGAACACCGGGGAGCTGTTTTTT. The encoded protein is CSAYYPTNTGELFF.

The table lists this clone with a few counts. The chain joins TRBV19 to TRBJ1-4, with D unclear. This CDR3 contains 15 residues. The germline V and J ends were trimmed by 6 bases and 4 bases, with 15 bases remaining between them. CDR1 is LNHDA and CDR2 is SQIVND in the germline V gene (reference sequence). The CDR3 nucleotides read TGTGCCAGTAGACCTCGCTACAGTATTAATGAAAAACTGTTTTTT. Its translation is CASRPRYSINEKLFF.

The genes are TRBV11-3 and TRBJ2-3, with D unresolved. Trimming removed 4 bases from V and 2 bases from J, with 16 bases in between. Germline V gene lookup returns CDR1 SGHNT and CDR2 YENEEA. This CDR3 has 16 amino acids. The CDR3 DNA is TGTGCCAGCAGCTCCGGACGGTGGAGTAACACAGATACGCAGTATTTT. The encoded protein is CASSSGRWSNTDTQYF.

The V gene is TRBV7-2, the J gene TRBJ1-2, with 7 bases identical to TRBD1. The junction had 14 bases not matched to a gene; V was cut back by 5 bases and J by 8 bases. The CDR3 extends over 15 amino acids. Looked up from germline, CDR1 is SGHTA and CDR2 is FQGNSA. This chain's CDR3 is CASSPGTEDFSGYTF. The CDR3 bases are TGTGCCAGCAGCCCCGGGACAGAGGACTTCTCGGGCTACACCTTC.

The J gene is TRBJ2-5, the V gene TRBV18; D remains ambiguous. The V end was cut by 6 bases, the J end by 2 bases, with 10 bases between. CDR1 and CDR2 (germline): KGHSH, LQKENI. The length of the CDR3 is 13 residues. The CDR3 sequence: CASSPGLQETQYF. Here the CDR3 DNA reads TGTGCCAGCTCCCCGGGCCTACAAGAGACCCAGTACTTC. Supplemented by reference TRBV18 and TRBJ2-5, the full variable domain reads NAGVMQNPRHLVRRRGQEARLRCSPMKGHSHVYWYRQLPEEGLKFMVYLQKENIIDESGMPKERFSAEFPKEGPSILRIQQVVRGDSAAYFCASSPGLQETQYFGPGTRLLVL.

CDR3 sequence (DNA): TGTGCCAGCAGCTTGGTCGGACAGGGGTCTGACGGGGAGCTGTTTTTT. Translating gives CASSLVGQGSDGELFF. The V gene is TRBV5-6, the J gene TRBJ2-2; 9 bases line up with TRBD1. The CDR3 sequence is 16 residues long. Germline trimming cut 0 bases from V and 7 bases from J; bases unmatched to any gene: 7. Per the germline V gene, CDR1 is SGHDT and CDR2 is YYEEEE.

The rearrangement uses TRBV27 and TRBJ2-7; the D is unclear. Germline-derived CDR1 and CDR2 are MNHEY and SMNVEV (reference sequence). There are 13 residues in the CDR3. V was clipped by 3 bases and J by 5 bases, with 11 bases between them. CDR3 in DNA: TGTGCCAGCAGTTTGATCGTTAACCACGAGCAGTACTTC. Its translation: CASSLIVNHEQYF.

On this clone itself: The junction differs from germline at one of its ends, possibly a read error. In DNA, the CDR3 is TGTGCCAGCAGCTTAACGGCAGGGGGGGACCACGCCTTC. Its protein product is CASSLTAGGDHAF. This chain uses TRBV7-9 with TRBJ2-7, with D perhaps matching TRBD1 or TRBD2 (7 bases each). Germline CDR1 SEHNR, CDR2 FQNEAQ (reference sequence). This CDR3 contains 13 residues.

The V gene is TRBV27, the J gene TRBJ1-1; D uncertain. This CDR3 comprises 14 residues. CDR1 is MNHEY and CDR2 is SMNVEV in the germline V gene (reference sequence). V lost 2 bases and J lost 1, with 8 bases in between. This CDR3 is CASSLRAANTEAFF. DNA for the CDR3: TGTGCCAGCAGTTTAAGGGCAGCGAACACTGAAGCTTTCTTT.

V is TRBV4-1 and J is TRBJ1-2; tentative D call: TRBD1 (5 bases). CDR3 length: 14 amino acids. Germline V lookup: CDR1 MGHRA, CDR2 YSYEKL. Trimming stripped 0 bases from V and 6 bases from J, with 11 bases between. CDR3 in amino acids: CASSQDPGVNGYTF. The CDR3 coding sequence is TGCGCCAGCAGCCAAGATCCGGGGGTCAATGGCTACACCTTC.

The rearrangement uses TRBV6-1 and TRBJ2-5; 14 nucleotides line up with TRBD2. Germline V gives CDR1 MNHNS, CDR2 SASEGT. CDR3 length: 18 residues. The J segment lost 5 bases and the V segment lost 4 bases, leaving 12 bases of the junction unmatched. The CDR3 reads CASSVWTSGGRGEETQYF. CDR3 coding DNA: TGTGCCAGCAGTGTCTGGACTAGCGGGGGGCGAGGTGAGGAGACCCAGTACTTC.

V and J are TRBV5-1 and TRBJ1-2, with D unresolved. Germline CDR1 and CDR2: SGHRS and YFSETQ. Trimming shortened V by 4 bases and J by 1 base, and 8 bases separated the two germline ends. The CDR3 spans 13 residues. CDR3 in amino acids: CASSRGHNYGYTF. DNA of the CDR3: TGCGCCAGCAGCCGCGGTCATAACTATGGCTACACCTTC.

This sequence joins TRBV6-1 and TRBJ1-6, with no clear D. Germline CDR1 and CDR2: MNHNS and SASEGT. Trimming removed 10 bases from V and 6 bases from J, with 16 bases in between. The CDR3 contains 14 residues. CDR3 DNA sequence: TGTGCCACCCCGCCGGACGGAGTTAATTCACCCCTCCACTTT. This translates into CATPPDGVNSPLHF.

The chain combines TRBV2 with TRBJ2-7; D uncertain. The CDR3 contains 12 residues. The germline gives CDR1 SNHLY, CDR2 FYNNEI. V lost 7 bases to trimming and J lost 2 bases, with 9 bases between them. CDR3: CASTETPYEQYF. CDR3 DNA sequence: TGTGCCAGCACGGAAACTCCCTACGAGCAGTACTTC.

V usage is TRBV7-6 and J usage is TRBJ2-3; D call uncertain. The V gene's germline CDR1 is SGHVS and CDR2 FNYEAQ. Trimming removed 5 bases from V and 6 bases from J, with 9 bases in between. The CDR3 is made up of 12 amino acids. CDR3 nucleotides: TGTGCCAGCAGCCTATCGGAGGATACGCAGTATTTT. Amino acid sequence: CASSLSEDTQYF.

The DNA for the CDR3 is TGTGCCAGTCGCGCGGCGGTCGCTCCGGGACACGGGCGTGGCGAGCAGTACTTC. Translated: CASRAAVAPGHGRGEQYF. This chain joins TRBV19 and TRBJ2-7, with D possibly being TRBD1 (6 bases). V was pared by 8 bases and J by 6 bases, with 32 bases between. Germline V CDR1 and CDR2: LNHDA, SQIVND (reference sequence). The CDR3 has 18 residues.

This clone was seen more than once but under ten times. The chain is built from TRBV9 and TRBJ1-1; D perhaps matches TRBD1 (5 bases). The germline V gene encodes CDR1 SGDLS and CDR2 YYNGEE. V lost 4 bases and J lost 4, with 23 bases in between. The CDR3 has 17 amino acids. The CDR3 region is CASSKSPRGSGITEAFF. CDR3 sequence (DNA): TGTGCCAGCAGCAAGAGCCCGAGGGGCAGCGGAATCACTGAAGCTTTCTTT.

The V and J genes are TRBV12-5 and TRBJ1-2; the match to TRBD1 covers 8 bases. This CDR3 has 13 residues. Per the germline V gene, CDR1 is LGHNT and CDR2 is FRNRAP. The V gene end was trimmed by 4 bases and the J gene end by 6 bases; junction bases not matched to a gene: 4. CDR3: CASGSRTGNGYTF. DNA for the CDR3: TGTGCTAGTGGTTCAAGGACAGGGAATGGCTACACCTTC.

The chain carries TRBV11-3 and TRBJ2-3; weak D call: TRBD1 (6 bases). The CDR3 is 14 residues long. Looked up from germline, CDR1 is SGHNT and CDR2 is YENEEA. Trimming removed 5 bases at V and 5 bases at J, with 14 bases between. The CDR3, as DNA: TGTGCCAGCAGCCAGGGATGGACAGAAGATACGCAGTATTTT. Amino acid sequence: CASSQGWTEDTQYF.